This T cell receptor beta chain was documented in a study of blood T cell repertoires in COVID-19. For the study at large: From T cells, B-cell-depleted T cells, or PBMCs came the material, which was cDNA or gDNA.

The V and J ends lost 3 bases and 6 bases, in that order; junction bases with no gene match: 1. Germline CDR1 SGDLS, CDR2 YYNGEE. The CDR3 length is 12 residues. It was during active infection that Seattle patients were enrolled and then longitudinally followed. Data came from immunoSEQ multiplex PCR; TCRdb stores just in-frame clones and leaves some out. The table lists about 120,000 clones, 90% of them singletons. The gene calls are TRBV9 and TRBJ1-1; 8 nucleotides match TRBD1. This receptor was identified in a woman aged 60-75 years with COVID-19, enrolled during active disease. The material sequenced was peripheral blood. The CDR3 sequence is CASSAGGAEAFF. The CDR3 region has the DNA TGTGCCAGCAGCGCAGGGGGCGCTGAAGCTTTCTTT. Supplemented by reference TRBV9 and TRBJ1-1, the full variable domain reads DSGVTQTPKHLITATGQRVTLRCSPRSGDLSVYWYQQSLDQGLQFLIQYYNGEERAKGNILERFSAQQFPDLHSELNLSSLELGDSALYFCASSAGGAEAFFGQGTRLTVV.